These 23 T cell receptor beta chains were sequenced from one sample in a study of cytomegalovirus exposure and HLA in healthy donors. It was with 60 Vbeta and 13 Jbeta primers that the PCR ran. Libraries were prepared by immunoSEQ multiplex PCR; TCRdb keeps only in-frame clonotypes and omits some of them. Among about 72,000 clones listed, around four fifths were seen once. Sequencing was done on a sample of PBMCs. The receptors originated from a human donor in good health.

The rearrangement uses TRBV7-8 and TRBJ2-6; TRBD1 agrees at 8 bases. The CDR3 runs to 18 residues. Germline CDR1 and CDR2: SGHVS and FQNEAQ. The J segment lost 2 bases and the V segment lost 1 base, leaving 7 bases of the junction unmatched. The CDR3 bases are TGTGCCAGCAGCTTAGGTGGGCAGGGGGCCCCTGGGGCCAACGTCCTGACTTTC. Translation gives CASSLGGQGAPGANVLTF.

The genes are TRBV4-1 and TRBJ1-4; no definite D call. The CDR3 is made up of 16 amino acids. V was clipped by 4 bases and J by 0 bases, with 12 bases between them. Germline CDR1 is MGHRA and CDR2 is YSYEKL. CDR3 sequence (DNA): TGCGCCAGCAGCCTCCGAGGGCTTGCAACTAATGAAAAACTGTTTTTT. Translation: CASSLRGLATNEKLFF.

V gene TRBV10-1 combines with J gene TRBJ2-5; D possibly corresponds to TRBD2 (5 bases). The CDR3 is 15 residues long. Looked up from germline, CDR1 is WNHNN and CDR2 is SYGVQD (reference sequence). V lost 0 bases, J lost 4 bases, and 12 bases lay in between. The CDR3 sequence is CASSESLGGRETQYF. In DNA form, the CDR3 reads TGCGCCAGCAGTGAGTCCTTAGGCGGGCGAGAGACCCAGTACTTC.

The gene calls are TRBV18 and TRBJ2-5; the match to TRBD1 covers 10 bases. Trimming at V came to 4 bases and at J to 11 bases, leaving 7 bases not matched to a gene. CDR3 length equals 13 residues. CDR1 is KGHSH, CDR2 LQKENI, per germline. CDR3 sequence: CASSLGTGDEQYF. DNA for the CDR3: TGTGCCAGCTCACTGGGGACAGGGGATGAGCAGTACTTC.

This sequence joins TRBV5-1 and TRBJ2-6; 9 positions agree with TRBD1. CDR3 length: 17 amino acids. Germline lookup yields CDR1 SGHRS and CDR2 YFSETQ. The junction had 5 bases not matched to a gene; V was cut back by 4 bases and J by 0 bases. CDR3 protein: CASSRRQGDSGANVLTF. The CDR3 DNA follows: TGCGCCAGCAGCCGACGACAGGGGGACTCTGGGGCCAACGTCCTGACTTTC.

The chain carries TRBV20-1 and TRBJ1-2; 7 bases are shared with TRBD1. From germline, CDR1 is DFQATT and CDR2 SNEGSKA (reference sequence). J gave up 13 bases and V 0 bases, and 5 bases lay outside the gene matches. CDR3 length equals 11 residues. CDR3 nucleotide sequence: TGCAGTGCTAGAGATGAGGGACAGAGCACCTTC. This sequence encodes CSARDEGQSTF.

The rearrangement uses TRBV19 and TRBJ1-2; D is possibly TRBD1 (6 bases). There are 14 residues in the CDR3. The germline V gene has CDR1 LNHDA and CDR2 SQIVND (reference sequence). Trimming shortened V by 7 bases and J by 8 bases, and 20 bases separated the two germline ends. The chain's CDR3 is CASTHRGAGDGYTF. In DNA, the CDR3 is TGTGCCAGTACCCACCGGGGGGCAGGGGACGGCTACACCTTC.

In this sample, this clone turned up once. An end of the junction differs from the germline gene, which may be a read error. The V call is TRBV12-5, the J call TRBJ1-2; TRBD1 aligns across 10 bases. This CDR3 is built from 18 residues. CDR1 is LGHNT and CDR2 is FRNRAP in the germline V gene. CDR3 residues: CASGLVLSMGTGDHGYPF. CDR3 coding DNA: TGTGCTAGTGGTTTGGTACTAAGCATGGGGACAGGGGACCATGGCTACCCCTTC.

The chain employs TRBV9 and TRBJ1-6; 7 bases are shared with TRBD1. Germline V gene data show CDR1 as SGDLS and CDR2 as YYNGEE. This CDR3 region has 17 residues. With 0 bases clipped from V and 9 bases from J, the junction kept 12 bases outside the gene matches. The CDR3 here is CASSVAPLGTDASPLHF. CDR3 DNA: TGTGCCAGCAGCGTAGCCCCGCTCGGGACAGACGCTTCACCCCTCCACTTT.

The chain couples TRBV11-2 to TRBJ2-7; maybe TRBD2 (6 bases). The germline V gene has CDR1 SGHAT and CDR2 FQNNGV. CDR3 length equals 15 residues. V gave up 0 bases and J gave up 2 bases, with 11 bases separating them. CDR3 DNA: TGTGCCAGCAGCTTAGACCTCGGAGGGACCTACGAGCAGTACTTC. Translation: CASSLDLGGTYEQYF.

The CDR3 sequence is CASSQRGKEKLFF. CDR3 sequence (DNA): TGTGCCAGCAGCCAGAGGGGGAAAGAAAAACTGTTTTTT. The chain links TRBV7-2 to TRBJ1-4, with D maybe TRBD1 (6 bases). This CDR3 comprises 13 residues. Germline V CDR1 and CDR2: SGHTA, FQGNSA. The V gene lost 5 bases and the J gene lost 8 bases, with 12 bases spanning the gap.

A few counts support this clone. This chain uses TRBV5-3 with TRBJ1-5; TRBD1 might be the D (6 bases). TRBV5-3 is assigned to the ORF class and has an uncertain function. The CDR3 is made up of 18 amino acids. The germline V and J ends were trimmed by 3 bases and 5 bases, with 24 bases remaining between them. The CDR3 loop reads CARSWSRGAGHRDQPQHF. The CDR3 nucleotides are TGTGCCAGAAGCTGGAGCAGGGGCGCTGGGCATAGGGATCAGCCCCAGCATTTT.

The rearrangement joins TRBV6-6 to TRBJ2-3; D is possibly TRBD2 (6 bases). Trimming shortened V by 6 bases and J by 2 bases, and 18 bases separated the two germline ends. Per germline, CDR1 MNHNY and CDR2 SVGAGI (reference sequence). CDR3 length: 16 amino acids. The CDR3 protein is CASSSGGSRHTDTQYF. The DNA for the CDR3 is TGTGCCAGCAGCTCAGGAGGGTCAAGACACACAGATACGCAGTATTTT.

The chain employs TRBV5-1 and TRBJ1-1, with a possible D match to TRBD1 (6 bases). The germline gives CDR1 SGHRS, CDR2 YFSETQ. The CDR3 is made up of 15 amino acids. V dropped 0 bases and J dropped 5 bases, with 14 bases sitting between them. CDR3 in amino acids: CASSLGVRGGTEAFF. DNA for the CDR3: TGCGCCAGCAGCTTGGGGGTCAGGGGCGGGACTGAAGCTTTCTTT. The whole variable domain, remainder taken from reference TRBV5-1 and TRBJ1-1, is KAGVTQTPRYLIKTRGQQVTLSCSPISGHRSVSWYQQTPGQGLQFLFEYFSETQRNKGNFPGRFSGRQFSNSRSEMNVSTLELGDSALYLCASSLGVRGGTEAFFGQGTRLTVV.

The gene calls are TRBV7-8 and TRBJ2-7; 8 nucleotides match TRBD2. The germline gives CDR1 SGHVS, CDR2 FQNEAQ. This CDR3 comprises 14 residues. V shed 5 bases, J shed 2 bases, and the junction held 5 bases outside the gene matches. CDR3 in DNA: TGTGCCAGCAGCACGCGGGGGGCCACCTACGAGCAGTACTTC. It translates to CASSTRGATYEQYF.

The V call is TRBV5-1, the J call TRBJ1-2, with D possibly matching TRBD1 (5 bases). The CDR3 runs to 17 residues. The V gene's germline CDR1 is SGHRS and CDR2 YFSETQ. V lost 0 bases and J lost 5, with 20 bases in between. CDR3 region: CASSLAGWGSQGYGYTF. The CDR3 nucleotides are TGCGCCAGCAGCTTGGCGGGTTGGGGCAGCCAAGGGTATGGCTACACCTTC.

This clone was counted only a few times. CDR3 amino acids: CASSFDRAQAFF. Here the CDR3 DNA reads TGTGCCAGCAGCTTCGACAGGGCGCAAGCTTTCTTT. The V call is TRBV7-8, the J call TRBJ1-1; TRBD1 agrees at 7 bases. V lost 3 bases and J lost 9; bases outside the gene matches: 4. Germline V gives CDR1 SGHVS, CDR2 FQNEAQ. This CDR3 is 12 amino acids long.

As DNA, the CDR3 is TGTGCCATCAGTGAGTTTCTAGGGGGCTGGGGCACTGAAGCTTTCTTT. This codes for CAISEFLGGWGTEAFF. The J gene is TRBJ1-1, the V gene TRBV10-3; TRBD1 aligns across 7 bases. CDR1 is ENHRY and CDR2 is SYGVKD in the germline V gene. The CDR3 is 16 amino acids. J was trimmed by 4 bases and V by 1 base; bases with no gene match: 9.

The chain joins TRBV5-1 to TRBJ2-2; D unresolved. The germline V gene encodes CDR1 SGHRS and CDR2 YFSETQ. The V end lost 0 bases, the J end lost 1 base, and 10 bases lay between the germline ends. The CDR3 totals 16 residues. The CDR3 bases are TGCGCCAGCAGCTTGGATCACCAACTGAACACCGGGGAGCTGTTTTTT. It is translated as CASSLDHQLNTGELFF.

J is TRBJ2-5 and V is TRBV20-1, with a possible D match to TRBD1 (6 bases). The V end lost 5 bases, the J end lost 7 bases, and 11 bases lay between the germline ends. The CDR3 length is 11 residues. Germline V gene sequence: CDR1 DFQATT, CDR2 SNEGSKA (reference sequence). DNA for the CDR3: TGCAGTGCTCGTTCAGGGGTGACCCAGTACTTC. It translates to CSARSGVTQYF.

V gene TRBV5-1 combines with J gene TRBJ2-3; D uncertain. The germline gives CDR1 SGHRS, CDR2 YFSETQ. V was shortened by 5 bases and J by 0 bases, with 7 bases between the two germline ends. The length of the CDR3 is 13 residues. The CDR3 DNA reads TGCGCCAGCAGGCCCACTAGCACAGATACGCAGTATTTT. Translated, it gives CASRPTSTDTQYF.

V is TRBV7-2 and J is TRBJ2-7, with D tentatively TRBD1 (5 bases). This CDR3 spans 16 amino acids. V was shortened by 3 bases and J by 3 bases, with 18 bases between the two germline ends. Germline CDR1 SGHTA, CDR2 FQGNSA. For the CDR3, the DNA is TGTGCCAGCAGCTTGGCAAACAGGTGGGGAAACTACGAGCAGTACTTC. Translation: CASSLANRWGNYEQYF.

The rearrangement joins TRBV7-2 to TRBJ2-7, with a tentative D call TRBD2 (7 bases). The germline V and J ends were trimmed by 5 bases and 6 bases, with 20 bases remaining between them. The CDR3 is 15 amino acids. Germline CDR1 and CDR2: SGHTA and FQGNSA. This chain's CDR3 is CASSASVAGAREQYF. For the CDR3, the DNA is TGTGCCAGCAGCGCCAGCGTGGCGGGGGCGCGCGAGCAGTACTTC.